This paragraph covers one T cell receptor beta chain sequence. A read error may account for a junction end that differs from germline. TCRdb called the RT-PCR reads again in MiXCR, with one record for every CDR3 protein. The table has about 680,000 distinct CDR3 sequences, 11% to 15% seen once. Germline lookup yields CDR1 ENHRY and CDR2 SYGVKD. CDR3 size: 15 residues. The sample consisted of memory CD4+ T cells from blood. V gene TRBV10-3 combines with J gene TRBJ2-2; 7 bases match TRBD2. The TCR sequence derives from a female donor in good health, serving as a healthy control. This CDR3 is CASSESGGHTGELFF. CDR3 sequence (DNA): TGTGCCAGCAGTGAGTCGGGGGGACACACCGGGGAGCTGTTTTTT.